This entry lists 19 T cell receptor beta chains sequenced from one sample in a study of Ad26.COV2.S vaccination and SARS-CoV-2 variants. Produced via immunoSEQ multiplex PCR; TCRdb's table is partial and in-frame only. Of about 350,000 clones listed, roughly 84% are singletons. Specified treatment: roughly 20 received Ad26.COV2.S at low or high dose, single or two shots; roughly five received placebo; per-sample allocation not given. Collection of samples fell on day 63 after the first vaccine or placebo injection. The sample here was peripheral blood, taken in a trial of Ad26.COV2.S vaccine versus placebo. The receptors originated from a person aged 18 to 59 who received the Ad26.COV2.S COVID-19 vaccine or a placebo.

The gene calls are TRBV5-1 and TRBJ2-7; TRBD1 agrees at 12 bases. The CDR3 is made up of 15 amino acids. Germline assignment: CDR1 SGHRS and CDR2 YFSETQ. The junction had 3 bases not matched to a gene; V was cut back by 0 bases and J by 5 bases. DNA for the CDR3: TGCGCCAGCAGCTTGGAAGGGACAGGGGGCAACGAGCAGTACTTC. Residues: CASSLEGTGGNEQYF.

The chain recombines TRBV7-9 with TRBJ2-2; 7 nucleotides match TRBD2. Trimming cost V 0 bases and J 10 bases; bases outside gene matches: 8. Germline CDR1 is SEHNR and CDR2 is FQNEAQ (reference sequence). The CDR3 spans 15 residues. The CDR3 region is CASSLAGLPSEELFF. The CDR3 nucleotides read TGTGCCAGCAGCTTAGCGGGACTACCCAGTGAGGAGCTGTTTTTT.

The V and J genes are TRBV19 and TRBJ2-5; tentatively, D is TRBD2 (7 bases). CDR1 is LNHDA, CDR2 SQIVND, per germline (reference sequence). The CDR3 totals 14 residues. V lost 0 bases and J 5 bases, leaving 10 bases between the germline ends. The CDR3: CASSIDGGGETQYF. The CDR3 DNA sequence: TGTGCCAGTAGTATAGATGGGGGGGGCGAGACCCAGTACTTC. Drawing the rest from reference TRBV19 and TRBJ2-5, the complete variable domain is DGGITQSPKYLFRKEGQNVTLSCEQNLNHDAMYWYRQDPGQGLRLIYYSQIVNDFQKGDIAEGYSVSREKKESFPLTVTSAQKNPTAFYLCASSIDGGGETQYFGPGTRLLVL.

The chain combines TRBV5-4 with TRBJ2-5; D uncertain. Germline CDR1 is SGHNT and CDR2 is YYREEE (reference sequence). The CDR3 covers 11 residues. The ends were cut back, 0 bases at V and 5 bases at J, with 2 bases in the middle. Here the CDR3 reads CASSLAETQYF. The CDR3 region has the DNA TGTGCCAGCAGCTTGGCTGAGACCCAGTACTTC.

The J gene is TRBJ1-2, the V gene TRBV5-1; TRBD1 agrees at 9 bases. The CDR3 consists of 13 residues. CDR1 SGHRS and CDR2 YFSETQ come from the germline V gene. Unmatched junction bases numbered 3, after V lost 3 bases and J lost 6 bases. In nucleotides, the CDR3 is TGCGCCAGCAGCTGGACAGGGGATAATGGCTACACCTTC. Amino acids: CASSWTGDNGYTF.

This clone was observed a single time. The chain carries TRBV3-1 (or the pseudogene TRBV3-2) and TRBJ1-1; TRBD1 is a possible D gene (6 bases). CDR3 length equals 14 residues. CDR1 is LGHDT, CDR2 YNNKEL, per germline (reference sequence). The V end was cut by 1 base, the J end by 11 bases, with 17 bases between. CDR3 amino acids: CASSQGGGQAKAFF. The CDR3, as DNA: TGTGCCAGCAGCCAAGGCGGGGGGCAGGCGAAGGCTTTCTTT.

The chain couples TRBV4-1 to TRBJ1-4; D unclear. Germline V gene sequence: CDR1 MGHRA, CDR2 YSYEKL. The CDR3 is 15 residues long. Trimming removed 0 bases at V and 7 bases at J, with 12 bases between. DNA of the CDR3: TGCGCCAGCAGCCAAGACGGCAACCGGGGTGAAAAACTGTTTTTT. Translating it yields CASSQDGNRGEKLFF.

The CDR3 DNA sequence: TGTGCCAGCAGCTTAAGGCTCGTACAGGGTTTTGCTGGCTACACCTTC. This gives the protein CASSLRLVQGFAGYTF. The genes are TRBV5-5 and TRBJ1-2; a weak D match, TRBD1 (6 bases). V was cut by 2 bases and J by 7 bases, with 21 bases left in between. CDR1 is SGHKS and CDR2 is YYEKEE in the germline V gene (reference sequence). There are 16 residues in the CDR3.

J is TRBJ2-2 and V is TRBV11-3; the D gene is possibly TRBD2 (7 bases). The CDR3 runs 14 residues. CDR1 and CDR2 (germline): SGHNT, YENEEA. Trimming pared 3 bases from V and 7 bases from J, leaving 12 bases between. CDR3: CASSFRGADGELFF. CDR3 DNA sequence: TGTGCCAGCAGCTTTCGGGGGGCTGACGGGGAGCTGTTTTTT.

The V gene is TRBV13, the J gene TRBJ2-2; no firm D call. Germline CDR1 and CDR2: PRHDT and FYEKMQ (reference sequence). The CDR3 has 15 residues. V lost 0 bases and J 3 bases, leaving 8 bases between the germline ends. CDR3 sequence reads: CASSLGRVHTGELFF. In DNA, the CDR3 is TGTGCCAGCAGCTTAGGTCGGGTCCACACCGGGGAGCTGTTTTTT.

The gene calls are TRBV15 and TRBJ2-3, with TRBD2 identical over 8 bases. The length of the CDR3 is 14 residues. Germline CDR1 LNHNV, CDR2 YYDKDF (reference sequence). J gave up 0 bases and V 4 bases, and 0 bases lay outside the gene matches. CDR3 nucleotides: TGTGCCACCAGCACTAGCGGGAGCACAGATACGCAGTATTTT. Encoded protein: CATSTSGSTDTQYF.

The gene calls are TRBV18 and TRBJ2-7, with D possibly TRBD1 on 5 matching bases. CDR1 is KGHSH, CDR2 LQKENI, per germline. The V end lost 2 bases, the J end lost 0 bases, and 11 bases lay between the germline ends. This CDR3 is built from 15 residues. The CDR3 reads CASSPVQGDSYEQYF. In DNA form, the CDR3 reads TGTGCCAGCTCACCAGTCCAGGGTGACTCCTACGAGCAGTACTTC. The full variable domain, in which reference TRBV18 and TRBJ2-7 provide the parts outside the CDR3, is NAGVMQNPRHLVRRRGQEARLRCSPMKGHSHVYWYRQLPEEGLKFMVYLQKENIIDESGMPKERFSAEFPKEGPSILRIQQVVRGDSAAYFCASSPVQGDSYEQYFGPGTRLTVT.

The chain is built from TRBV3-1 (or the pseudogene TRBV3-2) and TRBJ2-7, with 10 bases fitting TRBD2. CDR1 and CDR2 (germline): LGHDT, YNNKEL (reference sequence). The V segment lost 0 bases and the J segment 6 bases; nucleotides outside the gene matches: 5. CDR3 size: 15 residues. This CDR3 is CASSQDLAGAREQYF. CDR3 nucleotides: TGTGCCAGCAGCCAAGACCTAGCGGGAGCTCGCGAGCAGTACTTC.

The CDR3, as DNA: TGCGCCAGCAGCCACACGTGGAGCAGTTACAATGAGCAGTTCTTC. The encoded protein is CASSHTWSSYNEQFF. V is TRBV4-3 and J is TRBJ2-1; the D is unclear. V lost 3 bases to trimming and J lost 4 bases, with 13 bases between them. CDR3 length: 15 residues. The germline V gene encodes CDR1 LGHNA and CDR2 YSLEER.

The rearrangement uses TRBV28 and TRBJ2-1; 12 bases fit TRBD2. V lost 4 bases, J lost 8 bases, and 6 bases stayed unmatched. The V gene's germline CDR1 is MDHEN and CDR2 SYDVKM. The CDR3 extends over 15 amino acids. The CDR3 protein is CASSSLAGGQDEQFF. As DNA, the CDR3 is TGTGCCAGCAGTTCCCTAGCGGGAGGGCAGGATGAGCAGTTCTTC.

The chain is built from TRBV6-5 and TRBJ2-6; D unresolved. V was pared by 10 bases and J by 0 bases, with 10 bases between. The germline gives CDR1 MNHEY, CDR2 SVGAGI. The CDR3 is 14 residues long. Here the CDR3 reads CAIGRSSGANVLTF. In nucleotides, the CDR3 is TGTGCCATCGGACGTAGCTCTGGGGCCAACGTCCTGACTTTC.

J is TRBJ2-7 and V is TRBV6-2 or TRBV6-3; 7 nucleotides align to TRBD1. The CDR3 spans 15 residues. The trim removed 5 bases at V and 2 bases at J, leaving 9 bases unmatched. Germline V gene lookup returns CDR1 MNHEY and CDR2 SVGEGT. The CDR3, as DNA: TGTGCCAGCAGTACCCCGGCCAGGGGGACCTACGAGCAGTACTTC. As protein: CASSTPARGTYEQYF.

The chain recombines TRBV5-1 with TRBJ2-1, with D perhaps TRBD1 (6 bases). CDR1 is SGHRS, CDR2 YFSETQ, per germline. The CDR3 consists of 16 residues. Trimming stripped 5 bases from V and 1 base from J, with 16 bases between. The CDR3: CASRSSSGVSYNEQFF. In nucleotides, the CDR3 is TGCGCCAGCAGGTCCTCTTCAGGGGTGTCCTACAATGAGCAGTTCTTC. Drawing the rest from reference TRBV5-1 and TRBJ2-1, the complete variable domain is KAGVTQTPRYLIKTRGQQVTLSCSPISGHRSVSWYQQTPGQGLQFLFEYFSETQRNKGNFPGRFSGRQFSNSRSEMNVSTLELGDSALYLCASRSSSGVSYNEQFFGPGTRLTVL.

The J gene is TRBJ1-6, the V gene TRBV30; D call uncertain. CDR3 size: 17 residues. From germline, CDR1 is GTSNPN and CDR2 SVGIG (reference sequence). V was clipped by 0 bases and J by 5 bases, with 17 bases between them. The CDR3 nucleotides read TGTGCCTGGAGTGTAAGTGCCCTACGAATCGATAATTCACCCCTCCACTTT. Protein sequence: CAWSVSALRIDNSPLHF.